Below are 30 T cell receptor beta chains sequenced from a single sample in a study of neurological immune-mediated disorders. Time point described: longitudinal time-point 1 (baseline). Each CDR3 protein gets one entry after TCRdb re-called the 5' RACE reads with MiXCR. The sample includes 67,000 or so distinct CDR3 sequences, around 15% of them seen just once. What was sequenced was PBMCs. These receptors were obtained from a female donor with HTLV-1-associated myelopathy (HAM/TSP).

This clonotype was counted many times. The chain couples TRBV5-1 to TRBJ2-2, with D unresolved. The CDR3 contains 12 residues. The V gene's germline CDR1 is SGHRS and CDR2 YFSETQ. Trimming stripped 4 bases from V and 2 bases from J, with 3 bases between. The CDR3 here is CASSPNTGELFF. The DNA of the CDR3 is TGCGCCAGCAGCCCAAACACCGGGGAGCTGTTTTTT. Variable domain in full (rest from reference TRBV5-1 and TRBJ2-2): KAGVTQTPRYLIKTRGQQVTLSCSPISGHRSVSWYQQTPGQGLQFLFEYFSETQRNKGNFPGRFSGRQFSNSRSEMNVSTLELGDSALYLCASSPNTGELFFGEGSRLTVL.

Ten or more counts support this clonotype. The rearrangement uses TRBV4-2 and TRBJ2-1, with TRBD2 identical over 10 bases. The germline V gene encodes CDR1 LGHNA and CDR2 YNFKEQ. The V segment lost 2 bases and the J segment 5 bases; nucleotides outside the gene matches: 9. The CDR3 consists of 17 residues. The CDR3 is CASSQRRVLAGDNEQFF. The CDR3, as DNA: TGTGCCAGCAGCCAACGTAGAGTCCTAGCGGGGGACAATGAGCAGTTCTTC.

This clonotype showed up many times. The chain carries TRBV19 and TRBJ1-5; D ambiguous. The V gene lost 8 bases and the J gene lost 3 bases, with 11 bases spanning the gap. The CDR3 contains 13 residues. Germline V gene sequence: CDR1 LNHDA, CDR2 SQIVND (reference sequence). The CDR3 nucleotides are TGTGCCAGTTCAGGTGTACACAATCAGCCCCAGCATTTT. Protein sequence: CASSGVHNQPQHF.

This clonotype was recorded many times. V and J are TRBV7-2 and TRBJ2-3; the D gene is possibly TRBD2 (6 bases). From germline, CDR1 is SGHTA and CDR2 FQGNSA. This CDR3 spans 15 amino acids. V was clipped by 1 base and J by 4 bases, with 12 bases between them. CDR3 DNA: TGTGCCAGCAGCTTAGGGGACTTCCCGGCAGATACGCAGTATTTT. Translating it yields CASSLGDFPADTQYF. Filled out from reference TRBV7-2 and TRBJ2-3, the complete variable domain reads GAGVSQSPSNKVTEKGKDVELRCDPISGHTALYWYRQSLGQGLEFLIYFQGNSAPDKSGLPSDRFSAERTGGSVSTLTIQRTQQEDSAVYLCASSLGDFPADTQYFGPGTRLTVL.

This clonotype has at least ten counts. The V gene is TRBV7-2, the J gene TRBJ2-3, with TRBD2 matching over 13 bases. The CDR3 has 15 amino acids. The germline CDR1 and CDR2 sequences are SGHTA and FQGNSA. With 1 base clipped from V and 7 bases from J, the junction kept 2 bases outside the gene matches. The CDR3 nucleotides read TGTGCCAGCAGCTTAGTACTAGCGGGGGGGCATACGCAGTATTTT. It is translated as CASSLVLAGGHTQYF.

There are many counts of this clonotype. The genes are TRBV7-2 and TRBJ2-3, with 11 bases lining up with TRBD2. CDR1 is SGHTA and CDR2 is FQGNSA in the germline V gene. This CDR3 has 15 amino acids. With 6 bases clipped from V and 2 bases from J, the junction kept 4 bases outside the gene matches. CDR3 region: CASRTSGDPTDTQYF. The DNA for the CDR3 is TGTGCCAGCAGGACTAGCGGGGATCCCACAGATACGCAGTATTTT.

This rearrangement joins TRBV7-2 to TRBJ2-5; unclear D gene. Germline CDR1 is SGHTA and CDR2 is FQGNSA. Trimming pared 2 bases from V and 9 bases from J, leaving 7 bases between. The CDR3 runs 11 residues. CDR3 coding DNA: TGTGCCAGCAGCTTATTACTTTCCCAGTACTTC. Encoded protein: CASSLLLSQYF.

This clonotype was counted at least ten times. In DNA, the CDR3 is TGTGCCAGCAGCGTAGACGATGAGCAGTTCTTC. It codes for CASSVDDEQFF. The J gene is TRBJ2-1, the V gene TRBV9; D gene unclear. This CDR3 has 11 amino acids. Germline loops: CDR1 SGDLS, CDR2 YYNGEE. V lost 0 bases to trimming and J lost 8 bases, with 3 bases between them.

Concerning this clonotype itself: Since a much larger clone is just one base distant, this may be a read error. The chain joins TRBV28 to TRBJ2-7; tentatively, D is TRBD2 (5 bases). Germline assignment: CDR1 MDHEN and CDR2 SYDVKM. The CDR3 extends over 13 amino acids. The ends were cut back, 10 bases at V and 1 base at J, with 14 bases in the middle. The CDR3 sequence is CATKQRASYEQYF. CDR3 sequence (DNA): TGTGCCACAAAACAGAGGGCTTCCTACGAGCAGTACTTC.

This clonotype was seen repeatedly, ten times or more. In DNA form, the CDR3 reads TGTGCCAGCAGCTTGATCCAGGGGACCGGGGAGCTGTTTTTT. It yields the protein CASSLIQGTGELFF. The rearrangement links TRBV5-6 to TRBJ2-2; maybe TRBD1 (6 bases). Germline CDR1 SGHDT, CDR2 YYEEEE. V lost 1 base and J lost 5, with 9 bases in between. This CDR3 is 14 amino acids long.

This clonotype came up many times. The chain couples TRBV12-3 or TRBV12-4 to TRBJ1-2, with a possible D match to TRBD1 (6 bases). CDR3 length equals 14 residues. The V and J ends lost 4 bases and 4 bases respectively, with 13 bases between them. The CDR3 loop is CASSSEGGLYGYTF. CDR3 in DNA: TGTGCCAGCAGTTCGGAGGGGGGGCTCTATGGCTACACCTTC.

V and J are TRBV12-2 and TRBJ1-5; the table gives TRBD1 as D, unverified against the DNA. TRBV12-2 is flagged as a pseudogene. The CDR3 extends over 18 amino acids. The CDR3 loop reads CASSLARFEDSRNQPQHF. The CDR3 region has the DNA TGTGCAAGTAGCTTAGCCAGGTTCGAGGACAGCAGAAATCAGCCCCAGCATTTT.

There are many counts of this clonotype. The V and J genes are TRBV29-1 and TRBJ2-5, with D maybe TRBD2 (5 bases). From germline, CDR1 is SQVTM and CDR2 ANQGSEA. The CDR3 extends over 13 amino acids. Trimming stripped 1 base from V and 5 bases from J, with 11 bases between. Here the CDR3 reads CSVEVGMGETQYF. The CDR3 DNA sequence: TGCAGCGTTGAAGTCGGGATGGGGGAGACCCAGTACTTC.

The chain carries TRBV29-1 and TRBJ2-3, with 7 bases fitting TRBD1. The V and J ends lost 3 bases and 11 bases, in that order; junction bases with no gene match: 14. Looked up from germline, CDR1 is SQVTM and CDR2 is ANQGSEA. The CDR3 is 14 residues long. The CDR3 here is CSVENRGANNEQYF. CDR3 sequence (DNA): TGCAGCGTTGAGAACAGGGGCGCCAACAATGAGCAGTATTTT.

There are many counts of this clonotype. The chain combines TRBV5-1 with TRBJ2-5; TRBD1 agrees at 11 bases. Germline CDR1 SGHRS, CDR2 YFSETQ. This CDR3 comprises 15 residues. With V trimmed by 7 bases and J by 3 bases, 8 bases remained unmatched. The CDR3 DNA reads as TGCGCCAGCCGGGACAGGGGGTCGTCCGAAGAGACCCAGTACTTC. Encoded protein: CASRDRGSSEETQYF.

This clonotype was counted ten times or more. The V call is TRBV5-1, the J call TRBJ2-2, with 9 bases fitting TRBD1. The CDR3 contains 15 residues. V lost 3 bases and J lost 5; bases outside the gene matches: 5. The germline V gene has CDR1 SGHRS and CDR2 YFSETQ. CDR3 DNA sequence: TGCGCCAGCAGCTCGGGACAGGGTAGAACCGGGGAGCTGTTTTTT. Protein sequence: CASSSGQGRTGELFF.

This clonotype was observed many times. J is TRBJ2-6 and V is TRBV5-1; D gene ambiguous. The ends were cut back, 7 bases at V and 2 bases at J, with 16 bases in the middle. Per germline, CDR1 SGHRS and CDR2 YFSETQ. This CDR3 region has 16 residues. The CDR3 sequence is CASATQTSAGANVLTF. CDR3 nucleotide sequence: TGCGCCAGCGCGACCCAGACAAGTGCTGGGGCCAACGTCCTGACTTTC.

This clonotype has at least ten counts. The rearrangement joins TRBV29-1 to TRBJ1-1; 7 bases agree with TRBD1. Germline values: CDR1 SQVTM, CDR2 ANQGSEA. The CDR3 extends over 13 amino acids. J was trimmed by 1 base and V by 7 bases; bases with no gene match: 6. The CDR3 DNA reads TGCAGCGCCAGGGGGGGTCAGAACACTGAAGCTTTCTTT. Protein sequence: CSARGGQNTEAFF.

This clonotype was counted at least ten times. The V and J genes are TRBV24-1 and TRBJ2-3; no clear D gene. CDR3 length: 17 residues. V was shortened by 3 bases and J by 0 bases, with 15 bases between the two germline ends. Germline CDR1 is KGHDR and CDR2 is SFDVKD. CDR3 protein: CATSDVGRHGSTDTQYF. The DNA for the CDR3 is TGTGCCACCAGTGATGTCGGGCGACATGGCAGCACAGATACGCAGTATTTT.

The chain combines TRBV7-9 with TRBJ1-1; D ambiguous. The CDR3 spans 15 residues. Germline V gives CDR1 SEHNR, CDR2 FQNEAQ (reference sequence). Trimming removed 3 bases from V and 4 bases from J, with 15 bases in between. The CDR3 region has the DNA TGTGCCAGCAGCTTCAGGTGCCATTCGAGCACTGAAGCTTTCTTT. Its protein product is CASSFRCHSSTEAFF. The whole variable domain, remainder taken from reference TRBV7-9 and TRBJ1-1, is DTGVSQNPRHKITKRGQNVTFRCDPISEHNRLYWYRQTLGQGPEFLTYFQNEAQLEKSRLLSDRFSAERPKGSFSTLEIQRTEQGDSAMYLCASSFRCHSSTEAFFGQGTRLTVV.

This clonotype came up many times. The J gene is TRBJ2-1, the V gene TRBV20-1; 7 positions match TRBD2. The CDR3 extends over 12 amino acids. The J segment lost 8 bases and the V segment lost 3 bases, leaving 4 bases of the junction unmatched. Germline CDR1 reads DFQATT; CDR2 reads SNEGSKA (reference sequence). In DNA form, the CDR3 reads TGCAGTGCTAGTCCTGCGGGGGATGAGCAGTTCTTC. Translating it yields CSASPAGDEQFF.

The J gene is TRBJ2-2, the V gene TRBV19; D is uncertain. The length of the CDR3 is 13 residues. The germline gives CDR1 LNHDA, CDR2 SQIVND (reference sequence). V lost 7 bases to trimming and J lost 4 bases, with 10 bases between them. This CDR3 reads CASTHVVTGELFF. CDR3 coding DNA: TGTGCCAGTACCCACGTAGTCACCGGGGAGCTGTTTTTT.

This clonotype was counted at least ten times. V is TRBV7-8 and J is TRBJ1-5, with unresolved D. This CDR3 spans 15 amino acids. Germline V gene lookup returns CDR1 SGHVS and CDR2 FQNEAQ. Trimming took 4 bases from V and 4 from J, leaving 14 bases between them. CDR3 in amino acids: CASSSDTGRNQPQHF. The CDR3 DNA reads TGTGCCAGCAGCTCAGATACCGGGAGGAATCAGCCCCAGCATTTT.

Many counts were recorded for this clonotype. V is TRBV20-1 and J is TRBJ2-5, with a weak D call TRBD1 (5 bases). The CDR3 is made up of 13 amino acids. Between the trimmed V and J ends, which lost 5 bases and 3 bases, there was a span of 13 bases. CDR1 and CDR2 from the germline V gene are DFQATT and SNEGSKA (reference sequence). CDR3 in DNA: TGCAGTGCTTTCTTCAGGGCTAAAGAGACCCAGTACTTC. Amino acids: CSAFFRAKETQYF.

The table lists this clonotype with many counts. The rearrangement joins TRBV29-1 to TRBJ2-2, with D tentatively TRBD1 (5 bases). Trimming removed 3 bases from V and 6 bases from J, with 11 bases in between. Germline CDR1 and CDR2: SQVTM and ANQGSEA. The length of the CDR3 is 13 residues. This chain's CDR3 is CSVEHRTAGELFF. CDR3 DNA sequence: TGCAGCGTTGAGCACAGGACGGCCGGGGAGCTGTTTTTT.

The sample holds many counts of this clonotype. Written as DNA, the CDR3 is TGTGCCAGCAGCAGGGGGCCTGGGGCCAACGTCCTGACTTTC. Amino acid sequence: CASSRGPGANVLTF. J is TRBJ2-6 and V is TRBV7-9, with 7 positions matching TRBD1. Germline lookup yields CDR1 SEHNR and CDR2 FQNEAQ (reference sequence). J was trimmed by 2 bases and V by 5 bases; bases with no gene match: 0. CDR3 length equals 14 residues.

This sequence joins TRBV18 and TRBJ2-1; D unclear. Trimming shortened V by 2 bases and J by 7 bases, and 9 bases separated the two germline ends. This CDR3 is built from 13 residues. The germline CDR1 and CDR2 sequences are KGHSH and LQKENI. CDR3 nucleotides: TGTGCCAGCTCACCAGGGCCCGATAATGAGCAGTTCTTC. This codes for CASSPGPDNEQFF.

The table lists this clonotype with many counts. A junction boundary mismatches the germline segment, possibly from a read error. The chain joins TRBV15 to TRBJ2-1, with TRBD2 matching 11 bases. CDR1 LNHNV and CDR2 YYDKDF come from the germline V gene (reference sequence). The CDR3 consists of 16 residues. The DNA for the CDR3 is TGTGCTACCAGCAGAGCGCCTAGCGGGGGGTCGCGGGAGCAGTTCTTC. This encodes CATSRAPSGGSREQFF.

There are many counts of this clonotype. This chain connects TRBV5-4 to TRBJ1-2, with TRBD1 identical over 11 bases. V lost 4 bases, J lost 6 bases, and 5 bases stayed unmatched. The V gene's germline CDR1 is SGHNT and CDR2 YYREEE (reference sequence). The length of the CDR3 is 14 residues. The DNA for the CDR3 is TGTGCCAGCAGCACGGACAGGGGGCGGGATGGCTACACCTTC. As protein: CASSTDRGRDGYTF. Full variable domain (rest looked up from reference TRBV5-4 and TRBJ1-2): ETGVTQSPTHLIKTRGQQVTLRCSSQSGHNTVSWYQQALGQGPQFIFQYYREEENGRGNFPPRFSGLQFPNYSSELNVNALELDDSALYLCASSTDRGRDGYTFGSGTRLTVV.

This chain links TRBV29-1 with TRBJ2-2, with D tentatively TRBD1 (6 bases). The V gene's germline CDR1 is SQVTM and CDR2 ANQGSEA. The CDR3 covers 16 residues. The CDR3 here is CSVCEKGGPNTGELFF. CDR3 sequence (DNA): TGCAGTGTTTGCGAAAAAGGGGGACCGAACACCGGGGAGCTGTTTTTT.